Sequencing of this TCR beta chain was carried out in a study of T-cell memory formation after mild COVID-19. This clonotype was recorded a few times. Its antigen is currently unknown. CDR1 LGHDT and CDR2 YNNKEL come from the germline V gene (reference sequence). The CDR3 runs to 14 residues. The J segment lost 15 bases and the V segment lost 4 bases, leaving 9 bases of the junction unmatched. TCRdb independently ran MiXCR on the 5' RACE reads; one entry per CDR3 protein. The sample lists a few hundred thousand distinct CDR3 sequences, about a fifth occurring once. Findings and limits, study-wide: Contracting CD4+ clones were located mainly in CM and EM, and CD8+ clones in EMRA. A balance of CD4 and CD8 characterized clones contracting day 15 to 85, whereas later expanders leaned CD4+. Pre-infection memory contained some responding clones, which suggested that cross-reactive memory had joined. Still unconfirmed is whether the second-wave clones peaking on day 37 recognized SARS-CoV-2.

Specimen: PBMCs or a T cell subset sorted from them (not recorded which). The clonotype was recovered from an adult woman who had mild COVID-19 (a few samples of this study predate the infection). Cell type and time point are not known. The rearrangement links TRBV3-1 to TRBJ2-1; 13 bases map to TRBD2. CDR3: CASSLRTSGGSVFF. CDR3 nucleotide sequence: TGTGCCAGCAGCCTAAGGACTAGCGGGGGCTCCGTGTTCTTC.